The 21 T cell receptor beta chains given below trace back to one sample, sequenced in a study of Ad26.COV2.S vaccination and SARS-CoV-2 variants. The protocol was immunoSEQ multiplex PCR, while the TCRdb copy is restricted to in-frame clones and leaves out a portion. The sample lists fewer than 500,000 clones, around 90% occurring once. Indicated treatment: 15 to 20 received Ad26.COV2.S at low or high dose, single or two shots; about 5 received placebo; per-sample allocation not given. Repertoires come from day 63 after the first vaccine or placebo injection. The starting material was peripheral blood, obtained in a trial of Ad26.COV2.S vaccine versus placebo. These receptors were obtained from a person between 18 and 60 years old who received the Ad26.COV2.S COVID-19 vaccine or a placebo.

This clone has only one observation. The chain couples TRBV20-1 to TRBJ1-4; possible D gene TRBD1, 6 bases. V lost 6 bases to trimming and J lost 7 bases, with 15 bases between them. CDR1 and CDR2 from the germline V gene are DFQATT and SNEGSKA (reference sequence). CDR3 length: 13 residues. CDR3 region: CSASKGGGEKLFF. The DNA of the CDR3 is TGCAGTGCAAGTAAGGGGGGTGGTGAAAAACTGTTTTTT.

This chain connects TRBV7-2 to TRBJ2-7, with 10 bases fitting TRBD2. Germline V gene sequence: CDR1 SGHTA, CDR2 FQGNSA. The CDR3 totals 14 residues. V trimming: 6 bases; J trimming: 2 bases; junction bases outside the gene matches: 4. The CDR3 bases are TGTGCCAGCAGACGACTAGCGGGCCCCTACGAGCAGTACTTC. Protein: CASRRLAGPYEQYF.

This clone showed up just a few times. The chain couples TRBV10-2 to TRBJ2-7, with D tentatively TRBD2 (5 bases). There are 13 residues in the CDR3. In germline, CDR1 is WSHSY, CDR2 SAAADI. V lost 4 bases and J 1 base, leaving 8 bases between the germline ends. CDR3 sequence: CASSALASYEQYF. CDR3 in DNA: TGCGCCAGCAGTGCCCTAGCTTCCTACGAGCAGTACTTC.

The V and J genes are TRBV25-1 and TRBJ1-6, with 7 bases identical to TRBD1. The CDR3 spans 14 residues. V lost 4 bases, J lost 7 bases, and 4 bases stayed unmatched. The V gene's germline CDR1 is MGHDK and CDR2 SYGVNS. This chain's CDR3 is CASSAQGWNSPLHF. The CDR3 nucleotides are TGTGCCAGCAGTGCACAGGGGTGGAATTCACCCCTCCACTTT.

This chain joins TRBV9 and TRBJ2-5, with D perhaps matching TRBD2 (6 bases). Germline V gene data show CDR1 as SGDLS and CDR2 as YYNGEE. The CDR3 covers 16 residues. The ends were cut back, 0 bases at V and 3 bases at J, with 15 bases in the middle. Here the CDR3 reads CASSVGASVIKETQYF. The CDR3 nucleotides read TGTGCCAGCAGCGTAGGCGCTAGCGTGATAAAAGAGACCCAGTACTTC. Together with reference TRBV9 and TRBJ2-5, the CDR3 gives the full variable domain: DSGVTQTPKHLITATGQRVTLRCSPRSGDLSVYWYQQSLDQGLQFLIQYYNGEERAKGNILERFSAQQFPDLHSELNLSSLELGDSALYFCASSVGASVIKETQYFGPGTRLLVL.

The chain uses TRBV12-3 or TRBV12-4 and TRBJ1-2, with D possibly being TRBD1 (5 bases). The CDR3 spans 12 residues. Trimming removed 2 bases from V and 7 bases from J, with 8 bases in between. Here the CDR3 DNA reads TGTGCCAGCAGTTTAAAGGGGTTTGGCTACACCTTC. It specifies CASSLKGFGYTF.

The chain uses TRBV6-5 and TRBJ2-1, with D unclear. Trimming took 2 bases from V and 9 from J, leaving 14 bases between them. Germline values: CDR1 MNHEY, CDR2 SVGAGI. This CDR3 region has 14 residues. CDR3 residues: CASSYNGEVGEQFF. In nucleotides, the CDR3 is TGTGCCAGCAGTTACAACGGCGAGGTGGGTGAGCAGTTCTTC.

The chain is built from TRBV18 and TRBJ2-1; 11 bases align to TRBD2. In germline, CDR1 is KGHSH, CDR2 LQKENI. V lost 5 bases, J lost 5 bases, and 5 bases stayed unmatched. This CDR3 contains 15 residues. CDR3 DNA: TGTGCCAGCTCATCAAGACTAGCGGGAAACAATGAGCAGTTCTTC. It yields the protein CASSSRLAGNNEQFF.

CDR3 amino acids: CASSPGTTNTGELFF. CDR3 in DNA: TGTGCCAGCAGCCCCGGGACAACGAACACCGGGGAGCTGTTTTTT. The rearrangement joins TRBV11-2 to TRBJ2-2, with a weak D call TRBD1 (6 bases). Trimming cost V 5 bases and J 0 bases, with 10 bases left between them. The CDR3 spans 15 residues. Per germline, CDR1 SGHAT and CDR2 FQNNGV.

The rearrangement joins TRBV4-1 to TRBJ2-2; tentatively, D is TRBD1 (6 bases). Per germline, CDR1 MGHRA and CDR2 YSYEKL. V was pared by 4 bases and J by 2 bases, with 8 bases between. There are 14 residues in the CDR3. CDR3 in amino acids: CASSPGHNTGELFF. The CDR3, as DNA: TGCGCCAGCAGCCCGGGACATAACACCGGGGAGCTGTTTTTT.

The chain joins TRBV28 to TRBJ1-6; D is unclear. The germline CDR1 and CDR2 sequences are MDHEN and SYDVKM. V was pared by 7 bases and J by 7 bases, with 11 bases between. This CDR3 region has 13 residues. DNA for the CDR3: TGTGCCAGCAAGTGGCGGCAAAATTCACCCCTCCACTTT. Residues: CASKWRQNSPLHF.

On this clone: One end of the junction fails to match germline, which may point to a read error. The rearrangement joins TRBV6-2 or TRBV6-3 to TRBJ2-4; D may be TRBD1 (6 bases). CDR1 is MNHEY and CDR2 is SVGEGT in the germline V gene. The CDR3 has 17 residues. The CDR3 reads CASSNSLFGQMKNIQYF. In nucleotides, the CDR3 is TGTGCCAGCAGTAACTCCCTCTTCGGACAGATGAAAAACATTCAGTACTTC.

V is TRBV4-3 and J is TRBJ1-2; weak D call: TRBD1 (5 bases). V dropped 1 base and J dropped 5 bases, with 11 bases sitting between them. The CDR3 loop spans 14 amino acids. The germline gives CDR1 LGHNA, CDR2 YSLEER. The CDR3 spells CASSQVGTAYGYTF. The DNA for the CDR3 is TGCGCCAGCAGCCAAGTAGGGACGGCATATGGCTACACCTTC.

J is TRBJ1-3 and V is TRBV25-1; weak D call: TRBD1 (5 bases). V was pared by 6 bases and J by 2 bases, with 8 bases between. The germline gives CDR1 MGHDK, CDR2 SYGVNS. The CDR3 length is 13 residues. In DNA, the CDR3 is TGTGCCAGCAGGACAGAAACTGGAAACACCATATATTTT. Translation: CASRTETGNTIYF.

The rearrangement uses TRBV21-1 and TRBJ2-7; TRBD1 was called by the table and not checked on the DNA. TRBV21-1 is tagged as a pseudogene. The length of the CDR3 is 14 residues. CDR3 sequence reads: CASSNEGAISEQYF. The CDR3 bases are TGTGCCAGCAGCAACGAAGGGGCTATTAGCGAGCAGTACTTC.

This chain connects TRBV5-6 to TRBJ1-1; D not resolved. Germline V gives CDR1 SGHDT, CDR2 YYEEEE. The CDR3 has 13 residues. The V and J ends lost 5 bases and 8 bases respectively, with 16 bases between them. CDR3 in DNA: TGTGCCAGCAGTATAACTCTGTCCAAAGAAGCTTTCTTT. It codes for CASSITLSKEAFF.

The V and J genes are TRBV12-5 and TRBJ2-5; D may correspond to TRBD1 or TRBD2 (6 bases each). From germline, CDR1 is LGHNT and CDR2 FRNRAP. Trimming removed 0 bases at V and 5 bases at J, with 10 bases between. This CDR3 comprises 14 residues. This CDR3 is CASGLVGGTETQYF. CDR3 in DNA: TGTGCTAGTGGTTTGGTAGGGGGGACTGAGACCCAGTACTTC.

The chain combines TRBV5-8 with TRBJ2-1; TRBD2 agrees at 7 bases. With V trimmed by 4 bases and J by 6 bases, 16 bases remained unmatched. CDR1 is SGHTS and CDR2 is YDEGEE in the germline V gene. CDR3 length: 17 amino acids. The CDR3, as DNA: TGTGCCAGCAGCCCACGGTTTGCGGGAGACTGGGGCAATGAGCAGTTCTTC. Its translation: CASSPRFAGDWGNEQFF.

The rearrangement joins TRBV7-9 to TRBJ1-4, with no clear D. Trimming shortened V by 2 bases and J by 4 bases, and 14 bases separated the two germline ends. The germline V gene encodes CDR1 SEHNR and CDR2 FQNEAQ (reference sequence). The CDR3 sequence is 16 residues long. In nucleotides, the CDR3 is TGTGCCAGCAGCTTAACCCGAAGAGGCGGTAATGAAAAACTGTTTTTT. Residues: CASSLTRRGGNEKLFF. Variable domain in full (rest from reference TRBV7-9 and TRBJ1-4): DTGVSQNPRHKITKRGQNVTFRCDPISEHNRLYWYRQTLGQGPEFLTYFQNEAQLEKSRLLSDRFSAERPKGSFSTLEIQRTEQGDSAMYLCASSLTRRGGNEKLFFGSGTQLSVL.

The chain has TRBV10-2 and TRBJ2-7, with D unclear. V was pared by 5 bases and J by 6 bases, with 11 bases between. The germline CDR1 and CDR2 sequences are WSHSY and SAAADI. The CDR3 totals 12 residues. CDR3: CASSIGPGEQYF. The DNA of the CDR3 is TGCGCCAGCAGTATCGGGCCTGGCGAGCAGTACTTC.

This clone occurred once. The rearrangement links TRBV9 to TRBJ2-5; TRBD1 might be the D (5 bases). Germline values: CDR1 SGDLS, CDR2 YYNGEE. The CDR3 has 15 residues. V lost 8 bases and J 2 bases, leaving 19 bases between the germline ends. This CDR3 is CASGVDNGQQETQYF. DNA for the CDR3: TGTGCCAGTGGGGTGGACAATGGGCAACAAGAGACCCAGTACTTC.